The present T cell receptor (beta chain) was sequenced within a study of T-cell reconstitution after alpha-beta-depleted transplantation in children. The CDR3 contains 14 residues. Trimming left V 5 bases short and J 8 bases short, with 15 bases between. Germline values: CDR1 MNHEY, CDR2 SMNVEV (reference sequence). Preparing the TCRbeta library involved the use of unique molecular identifiers. TCRdb reanalysed the PCR reads using MiXCR and keeps one entry per CDR3 protein. Of around 400,000 distinct CDR3 sequences listed, approximately 11% are singletons. In its sample, this clonotype was seen a few times.

This clonotype was obtained from a human donor who donated a stem cell graft to a child with acute myeloid leukemia. This chain joins TRBV27 and TRBJ1-4, with a tentative D call TRBD1 (5 bases). The sample consisted of PBMCs from the stem cell graft donor, taken from the stem cell graft. DNA for the CDR3: TGTGCCAGCAGTGAGATCGGCAGGGACGAAAAACTGTTTTTT. This sequence encodes CASSEIGRDEKLFF. Complete variable domain (other parts from reference TRBV27 and TRBJ1-4): EAQVTQNPRYLITVTGKKLTVTCSQNMNHEYMSWYRQDPGLGLRQIYYSMNVEVTDKGDVPEGYKVSRKEKRNFPLILESPSPNQTSLYFCASSEIGRDEKLFFGSGTQLSVL.